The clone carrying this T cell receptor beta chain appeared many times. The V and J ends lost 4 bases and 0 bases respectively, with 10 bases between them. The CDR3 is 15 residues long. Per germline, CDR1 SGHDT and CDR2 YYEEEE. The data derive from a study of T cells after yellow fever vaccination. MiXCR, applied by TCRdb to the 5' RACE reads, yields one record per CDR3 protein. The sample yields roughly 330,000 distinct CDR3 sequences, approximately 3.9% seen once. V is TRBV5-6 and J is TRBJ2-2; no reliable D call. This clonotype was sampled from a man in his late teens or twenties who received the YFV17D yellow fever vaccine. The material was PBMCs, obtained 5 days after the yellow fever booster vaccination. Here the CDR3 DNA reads TGTGCCAGCAGCCCCTTGGGTGCGAACACCGGGGAGCTGTTTTTT. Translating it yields CASSPLGANTGELFF.